These T cell receptor beta chains were read from a single sample in a study of cytomegalovirus exposure and HLA in healthy donors. Sequencing was performed with immunoSEQ multiplex PCR; in TCRdb, only in-frame clones are kept and a portion is missing. The sample consists of 200,000 to 250,000 clones, more than 85% of them appearing once. Sequencing was done on a sample of PBMCs. The receptor source for this set is a man younger than 35 in good health and CMV-seropositive. Both conserved end residues are part of each CDR3. D genes are given only for firm matches. Expanded clones get a size class; other rows say once, few or many, or leave the size out.

J gene	D gene	V gene	clone size	CDR3 protein	CDR3 DNA
TRBJ2-5	TRBD2	TRBV5-1	-	CASSVTSGIRETQYF	TGCGCCAGCAGCGTGACTAGCGGGATACGGGAGACCCAGTACTTC
TRBJ1-4	-	TRBV20-1	-	CSARGGEKLFF	TGCAGTGCTAGGGGAGGGGAAAAACTGTTTTTT
TRBJ2-3	-	TRBV6-4	-	CASSEAPDSTDTQYF	TGTGCCAGCAGTGAAGCGCCAGACAGCACAGATACGCAGTATTTT
TRBJ2-7	-	TRBV9	-	CASSVGGADYEQYF	TGTGCCAGCAGCGTAGGAGGGGCCGACTACGAGCAGTACTTC
TRBJ2-7	TRBD2	TRBV7-9	-	CASSPAPGQVGTSGYEQYF	TGTGCCAGCAGCCCCGCCCCGGGACAGGTGGGGACTAGCGGCTACGAGCAGTACTTC
TRBJ2-3	-	TRBV7-9	few	CASSLVQGSDTQYF	TGTGCCAGCAGCTTAGTTCAAGGATCAGATACGCAGTATTTT
TRBJ2-3	TRBD1	TRBV29-1	once	CSVKDRGLTDTQYF	TGCAGCGTTAAAGACAGGGGCTTAACAGATACGCAGTATTTT
TRBJ1-2	TRBD1	TRBV29-1	-	CSVGTGINYGYTF	TGCAGCGTTGGGACAGGTATTAACTATGGCTACACCTTC
TRBJ1-2	-	TRBV11-2	-	CASSLRQTNYGYTF	TGTGCCAGCAGCTTACGACAGACTAACTATGGCTACACCTTC
TRBJ2-7	TRBD1	TRBV19	-	CASKRGQGFGEQYF	TGTGCCAGTAAAAGGGGACAGGGGTTTGGCGAGCAGTACTTC
TRBJ1-1	-	TRBV4-3	-	CASSLDQDAGIAEAFF	TGCGCCAGCAGCCTGGACCAGGACGCCGGGATAGCTGAAGCTTTCTTT
TRBJ1-1	-	TRBV19	-	CATREGGTEAFF	TGTGCCACCCGGGAGGGAGGCACTGAAGCTTTCTTT
TRBJ1-2	-	TRBV5-1	-	CASSPAAAGEYGYTF	TGCGCCAGCAGCCCGGCGGCCGCTGGGGAGTATGGCTACACCTTC
TRBJ2-3	-	TRBV6-6	few	CASSRSDTQYF	TGTGCCAGCAGTAGGTCAGATACGCAGTATTTT
TRBJ2-1	-	TRBV29-1	-	CSVASYNEQFF	TGCAGCGTTGCTTCCTACAATGAGCAGTTCTTC
TRBJ1-4	-	TRBV30	-	CAWSVQGSLDEKLFF	TGTGCCTGGAGTGTACAAGGCAGTTTAGATGAAAAACTGTTTTTT